The 20 T cell receptor beta chains below all came from one sample that was sequenced in a study of PD-L1 blockade in urothelial cancer. Time point: pretreatment peripheral blood. The protocol was immunoSEQ multiplex PCR, while the TCRdb copy is restricted to in-frame clones and leaves out a portion. The table records some 100,000 clones, 89% of them present only once. Specimen: PBMCs, collected around atezolizumab (anti-PD-L1) treatment. Receptor source: a woman of 80 years or more with urothelial cancer.

The V and J genes are TRBV4-1 and TRBJ2-6; weak D call: TRBD1 (6 bases). Germline loops: CDR1 MGHRA, CDR2 YSYEKL. The V end was cut by 1 base, the J end by 4 bases, with 8 bases between. This CDR3 has 15 amino acids. The CDR3 sequence: CASSQGGTGANVLTF. As DNA, the CDR3 is TGCGCCAGCAGCCAAGGGGGGACAGGGGCCAACGTCCTGACTTTC.

The chain recombines TRBV27 with TRBJ1-2; 12 bases line up with TRBD1. Germline V lookup: CDR1 MNHEY, CDR2 SMNVEV (reference sequence). The CDR3 is 17 residues long. Germline trimming cut 2 bases from V and 4 bases from J; bases unmatched to any gene: 8. CDR3: CASSLMGQGARSYGYTF. CDR3 nucleotides: TGTGCCAGCAGTTTAATGGGACAGGGGGCGCGGAGCTATGGCTACACCTTC.

The chain is built from TRBV9 and TRBJ2-7; the D is unclear. The CDR3 consists of 12 residues. CDR1 is SGDLS and CDR2 is YYNGEE in the germline V gene. Trimming took 0 bases from V and 6 from J, leaving 7 bases between them. In DNA, the CDR3 is TGTGCCAGCAGCGTAGGGGCTGGCGAGCAGTACTTC. Translating it yields CASSVGAGEQYF.

This chain connects TRBV9 to TRBJ1-5; D gene uncertain. Trimming stripped 3 bases from V and 4 bases from J, with 8 bases between. The CDR3 consists of 13 residues. Germline assignment: CDR1 SGDLS and CDR2 YYNGEE. CDR3 nucleotides: TGTGCCAGCAGCGCGCATGAGAATCAGCCCCAGCATTTT. It specifies CASSAHENQPQHF.

This clone was seen only a few times. The chain has TRBV7-8 and TRBJ2-2, with 15 nucleotides matching TRBD2. Germline lookup yields CDR1 SGHVS and CDR2 FQNEAQ. J gave up 4 bases and V 3 bases, and 9 bases lay outside the gene matches. CDR3 length: 19 residues. CDR3 sequence reads: CASSFLGTSGRWSTGELFF. DNA for the CDR3: TGTGCCAGCAGCTTTTTAGGGACTAGCGGGAGGTGGAGCACCGGGGAGCTGTTTTTT.

In this sample, this clone turned up once. The chain joins TRBV11-2 to TRBJ1-3; D gene unclear. This CDR3 is built from 14 residues. V was trimmed by 1 base and J by 0 bases, leaving 4 bases between them. CDR1 is SGHAT and CDR2 is FQNNGV in the germline V gene. CDR3 bases: TGTGCCAGCAGCTTAGCCATCTCTGGAAACACCATATATTTT. The encoded protein is CASSLAISGNTIYF.

V usage is TRBV30 and J usage is TRBJ2-1; 9 bases are shared with TRBD1. J gave up 10 bases and V 3 bases, and 13 bases lay outside the gene matches. Germline values: CDR1 GTSNPN, CDR2 SVGIG (reference sequence). The CDR3 covers 15 residues. CDR3 bases: TGTGCCTGGAGGCCTGGGGGACAGGGAATTCAAGAGCAGTTCTTC. Encoded protein: CAWRPGGQGIQEQFF.

The V call is TRBV28, the J call TRBJ2-5; 8 bases are a match to TRBD2. The trim removed 3 bases at V and 7 bases at J, leaving 7 bases unmatched. Germline V gene sequence: CDR1 MDHEN, CDR2 SYDVKM. The CDR3 contains 14 residues. The CDR3 protein is CASSLSGLVGTQYF. Here the CDR3 DNA reads TGTGCCAGCAGTTTGTCGGGACTAGTGGGGACCCAGTACTTC.

The chain joins TRBV9 to TRBJ1-5, with D possibly matching TRBD1 (6 bases). This CDR3 comprises 14 residues. The germline V gene has CDR1 SGDLS and CDR2 YYNGEE. V lost 4 bases and J 3 bases, leaving 11 bases between the germline ends. The chain's CDR3 is CASSPRGDNQPQHF. In DNA form, the CDR3 reads TGTGCCAGCAGCCCCAGGGGAGACAATCAGCCCCAGCATTTT.

The chain combines TRBV2 with TRBJ2-7; the D gene is possibly TRBD2 (5 bases). The germline gives CDR1 SNHLY, CDR2 FYNNEI. Trimming took off 5 bases at V and 2 bases at J, with 10 bases between the two ends. This CDR3 has 13 residues. For the CDR3, the DNA is TGTGCCAGCAGTCCCGGGGAAGCCTACGAGCAGTACTTC. This sequence encodes CASSPGEAYEQYF. The full variable domain, in which reference TRBV2 and TRBJ2-7 provide the parts outside the CDR3, is EPEVTQTPSHQVTQMGQEVILRCVPISNHLYFYWYRQILGQKVEFLVSFYNNEISEKSEIFDDQFSVERPDGSNFTLKIRSTKLEDSAMYFCASSPGEAYEQYFGPGTRLTVT.

The V call is TRBV2, the J call TRBJ1-2, with D perhaps matching TRBD1 (6 bases). The V and J ends lost 6 bases and 7 bases respectively, with 18 bases between them. The germline gives CDR1 SNHLY, CDR2 FYNNEI. This CDR3 has 14 residues. CDR3 residues: CASRPEQGKGGYTF. The CDR3 nucleotides read TGTGCCAGCAGACCCGAACAGGGAAAGGGTGGCTACACCTTC.

This rearrangement joins TRBV30 to TRBJ2-7, with D possibly TRBD1 on 6 matching bases. Germline V CDR1 and CDR2: GTSNPN, SVGIG (reference sequence). CDR3 length: 12 residues. The V and J ends lost 2 bases and 3 bases respectively, with 8 bases between them. CDR3 bases: TGTGCCTGGAGTACAGGGATCTACGAGCAGTACTTC. Translating it yields CAWSTGIYEQYF.

The chain employs TRBV19 and TRBJ2-7; 8 bases match TRBD1. The V segment lost 4 bases and the J segment 6 bases; nucleotides outside the gene matches: 11. Per germline, CDR1 LNHDA and CDR2 SQIVND (reference sequence). The CDR3 extends over 15 amino acids. The CDR3 loop is CASSRRSDRGGEQYF. The CDR3 region has the DNA TGTGCCAGTAGTAGAAGGTCCGACAGGGGAGGCGAGCAGTACTTC.

V usage is TRBV7-3 and J usage is TRBJ1-1; TRBD1 might be the D (6 bases). V lost 3 bases to trimming and J lost 6 bases, with 11 bases between them. This CDR3 contains 13 residues. Germline CDR1 reads SGHTA; CDR2 reads FQGTGA. The CDR3 loop is CASSLRQASEAFF. The CDR3 nucleotides read TGTGCCAGCAGCTTGAGACAGGCCTCTGAAGCTTTCTTT.

The V and J genes are TRBV11-1 and TRBJ1-2; no clear D gene. Per the germline V gene, CDR1 is SGHAT and CDR2 is FQDESV (reference sequence). The CDR3 contains 16 residues. The ends were cut back, 1 base at V and 0 bases at J, with 12 bases in the middle. CDR3 protein: CASSLVGLPSNYGYTF. The CDR3 coding sequence is TGTGCCAGCAGCTTAGTCGGACTTCCGTCTAACTATGGCTACACCTTC. The whole variable domain, filled in from reference TRBV11-1 and TRBJ1-2, reads EAEVAQSPRYKITEKSQAVAFWCDPISGHATLYWYRQILGQGPELLVQFQDESVVDDSQLPKDRFSAERLKGVDSTLKIQPAELGDSAMYLCASSLVGLPSNYGYTFGSGTRLTVV.

This chain connects TRBV13 to TRBJ2-1; 9 bases are shared with TRBD2. The CDR3 extends over 16 amino acids. Losses at the gene ends were 1 base for V and 7 bases for J; bases not matched to a gene: 8. Germline CDR1 reads PRHDT; CDR2 reads FYEKMQ (reference sequence). CDR3 region: CASSLEGSGRGNEQFF. In DNA form, the CDR3 reads TGTGCCAGCAGCTTAGAGGGTAGCGGGAGAGGGAATGAGCAGTTCTTC.

This sequence joins TRBV27 and TRBJ2-7; a weak D match, TRBD2 (5 bases). CDR1 and CDR2 from the germline V gene are MNHEY and SMNVEV (reference sequence). Trimming took off 2 bases at V and 4 bases at J, with 12 bases between the two ends. The CDR3 is 14 amino acids. CDR3 sequence (DNA): TGTGCCAGCAGTTTAAAGCGGACGCAGTACGAGCAGTACTTC. This codes for CASSLKRTQYEQYF.

The chain couples TRBV5-1 to TRBJ1-4, with TRBD1 matching over 8 bases. This CDR3 comprises 15 residues. Germline CDR1 and CDR2: SGHRS and YFSETQ. J gave up 6 bases and V 3 bases, and 7 bases lay outside the gene matches. The CDR3 loop is CASSSTGQEYEKLFF. CDR3 in DNA: TGCGCCAGCAGCTCTACGGGACAGGAGTATGAAAAACTGTTTTTT.

This clone was seen a single time. The V call is TRBV2, the J call TRBJ2-7; possible D gene TRBD1, 6 bases. The CDR3 loop spans 15 amino acids. V lost 2 bases and J lost 5, with 16 bases in between. In germline, CDR1 is SNHLY, CDR2 FYNNEI. The CDR3 DNA is TGTGCCAGCAGTGAACGATCAGGGGAAACCAACGAGCAGTACTTC. It encodes CASSERSGETNEQYF. Filled out from reference TRBV2 and TRBJ2-7, the complete variable domain reads EPEVTQTPSHQVTQMGQEVILRCVPISNHLYFYWYRQILGQKVEFLVSFYNNEISEKSEIFDDQFSVERPDGSNFTLKIRSTKLEDSAMYFCASSERSGETNEQYFGPGTRLTVT.

The CDR3 spells CASSLGRTDTQYF. DNA for the CDR3: TGTGCCAGCAGCTTAGGGCGGACAGATACGCAGTATTTT. The chain has TRBV7-8 and TRBJ2-3; D call uncertain. The germline V gene has CDR1 SGHVS and CDR2 FQNEAQ. This CDR3 contains 13 residues. V was clipped by 1 base and J by 3 bases, with 5 bases between them.